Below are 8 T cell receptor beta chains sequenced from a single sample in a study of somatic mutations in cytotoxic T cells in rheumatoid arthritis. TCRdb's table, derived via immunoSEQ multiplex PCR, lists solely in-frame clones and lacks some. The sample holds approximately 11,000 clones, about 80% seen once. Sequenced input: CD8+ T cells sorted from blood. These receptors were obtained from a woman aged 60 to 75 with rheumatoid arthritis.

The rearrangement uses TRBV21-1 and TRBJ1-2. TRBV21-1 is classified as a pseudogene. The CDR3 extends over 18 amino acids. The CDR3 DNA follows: TGTGCCAGCAGCTCCCAGTGGGGGGTCTCAGGTAAATCCGATGGCTACACCTTC. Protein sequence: CASSSQWGVSGKSDGYTF.

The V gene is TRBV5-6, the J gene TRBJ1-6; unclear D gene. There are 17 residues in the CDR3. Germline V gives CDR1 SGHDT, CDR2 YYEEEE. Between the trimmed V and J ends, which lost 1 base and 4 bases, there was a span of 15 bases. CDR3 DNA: TGTGCCAGCAGCTTGTGTCACACGGAGTTGTATAATTCACCCCTCCACTTT. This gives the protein CASSLCHTELYNSPLHF.

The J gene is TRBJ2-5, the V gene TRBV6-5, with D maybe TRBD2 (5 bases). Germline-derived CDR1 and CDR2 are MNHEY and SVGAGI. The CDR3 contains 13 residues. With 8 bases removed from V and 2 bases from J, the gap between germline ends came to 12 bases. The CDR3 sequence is CASGSRVQETQYF. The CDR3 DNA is TGTGCCAGCGGGTCGAGGGTACAAGAGACCCAGTACTTC.

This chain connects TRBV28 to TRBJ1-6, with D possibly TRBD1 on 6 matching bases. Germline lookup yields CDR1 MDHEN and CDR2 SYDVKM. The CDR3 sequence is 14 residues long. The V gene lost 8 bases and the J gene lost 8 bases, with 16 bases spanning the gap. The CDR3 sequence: CASVVRGAYSPLHF. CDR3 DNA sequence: TGTGCCAGCGTCGTTCGGGGGGCCTATTCACCCCTCCACTTT.

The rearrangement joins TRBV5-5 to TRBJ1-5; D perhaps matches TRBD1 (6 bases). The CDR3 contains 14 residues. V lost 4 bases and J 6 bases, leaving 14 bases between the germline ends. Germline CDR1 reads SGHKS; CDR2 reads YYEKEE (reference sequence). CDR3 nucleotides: TGTGCCAGCAGCCTCGCAATGGGGGCTCAGCCCCAGCATTTT. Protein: CASSLAMGAQPQHF.

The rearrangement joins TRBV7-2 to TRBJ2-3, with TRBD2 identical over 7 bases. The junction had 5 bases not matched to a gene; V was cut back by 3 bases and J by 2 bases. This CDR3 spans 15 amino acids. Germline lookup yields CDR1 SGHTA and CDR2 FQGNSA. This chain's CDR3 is CASSFGGRYTDTQYF. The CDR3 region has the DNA TGTGCCAGCAGCTTCGGGGGGAGGTACACAGATACGCAGTATTTT.

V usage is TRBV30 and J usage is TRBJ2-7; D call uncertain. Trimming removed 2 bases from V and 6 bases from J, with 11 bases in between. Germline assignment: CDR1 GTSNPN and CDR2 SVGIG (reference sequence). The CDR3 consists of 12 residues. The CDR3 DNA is TGTGCCTGGAGTTGGAGCGAAGGCGAGCAGTACTTC. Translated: CAWSWSEGEQYF. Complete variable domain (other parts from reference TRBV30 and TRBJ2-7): SQTIHQWPATLVQPVGSPLSLECTVEGTSNPNLYWYRQAAGRGLQLLFYSVGIGQISSEVPQNLSASRPQDRQFILSSKKLLLSDSGFYLCAWSWSEGEQYFGPGTRLTVT.

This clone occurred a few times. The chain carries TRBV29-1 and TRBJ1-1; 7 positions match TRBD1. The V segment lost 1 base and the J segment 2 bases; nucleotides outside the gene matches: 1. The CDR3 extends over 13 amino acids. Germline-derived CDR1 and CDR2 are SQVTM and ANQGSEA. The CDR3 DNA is TGCAGCGTTGAAGGGACAGGAAACACTGAAGCTTTCTTT. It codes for CSVEGTGNTEAFF.